Listed below are T cell receptor beta chains from one sample, sequenced in a study of regulatory T cells in long-lasting Graves disease. TCRdb re-called the multiplex PCR reads through MiXCR, storing one row per CDR3 protein. Altogether 700,000 or so distinct CDR3 sequences are present, around 30% being singletons, with the ten largest covering 42%. Source: peripheral blood mononuclear cells (PBMCs), taken when the disease was refractory, from a patient treated with antithyroid drugs. All receptors derive from a female donor with Graves disease. Each CDR3 is given with its conserved first and last residue. The order of the fields is V gene, J gene, CDR3 protein.

TRBV19	TRBJ2-7	CASEGINYEQYF
TRBV3-1	TRBJ2-7	CASSQAVSEQYF
TRBV30	TRBJ2-7	CAWSPWRTDEQYF
TRBV7-9	TRBJ1-4	CASSLARQGREKLFF
TRBV10-3	TRBJ2-5	CAISSPQDGKKTQYF
TRBV11-2	TRBJ2-7	CASSLHPGTGDYEQYF
TRBV5-5	TRBJ1-1	CASRSRVLNTEAFF
TRBV19	TRBJ1-5	CASRPTGQPQHF
TRBV20-1	TRBJ2-2	CSAWDRGRTGELFF
TRBV29-1	TRBJ2-3	CSVGTSGRLTADTQYF